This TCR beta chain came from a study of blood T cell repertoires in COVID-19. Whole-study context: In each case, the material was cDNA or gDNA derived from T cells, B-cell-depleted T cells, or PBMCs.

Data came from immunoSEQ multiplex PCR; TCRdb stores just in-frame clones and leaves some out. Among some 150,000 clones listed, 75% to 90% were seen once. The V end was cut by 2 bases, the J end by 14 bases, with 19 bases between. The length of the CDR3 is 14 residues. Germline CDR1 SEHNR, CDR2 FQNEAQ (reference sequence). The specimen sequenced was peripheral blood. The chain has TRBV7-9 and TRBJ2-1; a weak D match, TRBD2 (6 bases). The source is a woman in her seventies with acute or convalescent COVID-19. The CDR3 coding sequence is TGTGCCAGCAGCTTATTTTTTGTGGGGGAGGATAAGTTCTTC. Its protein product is CASSLFFVGEDKFF.